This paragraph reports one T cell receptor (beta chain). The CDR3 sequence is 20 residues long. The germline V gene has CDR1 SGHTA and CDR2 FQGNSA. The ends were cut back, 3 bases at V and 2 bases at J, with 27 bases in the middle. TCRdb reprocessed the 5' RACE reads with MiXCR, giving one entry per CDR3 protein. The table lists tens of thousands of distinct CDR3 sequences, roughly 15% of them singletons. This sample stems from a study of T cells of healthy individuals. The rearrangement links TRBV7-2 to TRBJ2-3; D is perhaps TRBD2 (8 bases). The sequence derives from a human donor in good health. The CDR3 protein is CASSLGLDGRARGITDTQYF. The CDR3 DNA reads TGTGCCAGCAGCTTGGGACTAGACGGTCGGGCCAGGGGGATCACAGATACGCAGTATTTT.